This T cell receptor beta chain is drawn from a study of T cell responses to AZD1222 COVID-19 vaccine. Only in-frame clones appear in the TCRdb table, and some are missing; sequencing was by immunoSEQ multiplex PCR. The sample consists of about 130,000 clones, about 87% of them appearing once. V trimming: 3 bases; J trimming: 10 bases; junction bases outside the gene matches: 13. Germline V lookup: CDR1 SGHDN, CDR2 FVKESK. The CDR3 has 15 amino acids. The sequences come from peripheral blood, collected on day 0 of AZD1222 vaccination. The clonotype originates from an adult in good health. V is TRBV14 and J is TRBJ1-1; 8 bases agree with TRBD1. CDR3 residues: CASSHTNGWTGRAFF. For the CDR3, the DNA is TGTGCCAGCAGCCATACTAATGGTTGGACAGGGCGAGCTTTCTTT.